This T cell receptor beta chain was sequenced in a study of cytomegalovirus exposure and HLA in healthy donors. Overall study results and limits: Solely CMV serostatus was available to characterize immune exposure. As was reported, the HLA-A and HLA-B alleles of most subjects were accurately predicted from TCR beta sequences. Most sequenced TCRs were rare (though some public TCRs occurred in many donors).

Each donor was healthy, and each was a bone marrow donor. The primer mix had 60 Vbeta and 13 Jbeta primers. Sequenced by immunoSEQ multiplex PCR; TCRdb stores in-frame clones only, minus some. The profile shows 30,000 to 45,000 clones, around 86% of them singletons. This clone was seen just once. Its matching antigen is unknown. Trimming removed 5 bases from V and 0 bases from J, with 11 bases in between. Germline V gene data show CDR1 as WSHSY and CDR2 as SAAADI. The CDR3 sequence is 15 residues long. The TCR was taken from a woman aged 40 to 50 in good health and CMV-seropositive. The chain employs TRBV10-2 and TRBJ1-3; tentatively, D is TRBD1 (5 bases). Input material: PBMCs. In DNA, the CDR3 is TGCGCCAGCAGTCCACAGGTCTTCTCTGGAAACACCATATATTTT. It encodes CASSPQVFSGNTIYF.